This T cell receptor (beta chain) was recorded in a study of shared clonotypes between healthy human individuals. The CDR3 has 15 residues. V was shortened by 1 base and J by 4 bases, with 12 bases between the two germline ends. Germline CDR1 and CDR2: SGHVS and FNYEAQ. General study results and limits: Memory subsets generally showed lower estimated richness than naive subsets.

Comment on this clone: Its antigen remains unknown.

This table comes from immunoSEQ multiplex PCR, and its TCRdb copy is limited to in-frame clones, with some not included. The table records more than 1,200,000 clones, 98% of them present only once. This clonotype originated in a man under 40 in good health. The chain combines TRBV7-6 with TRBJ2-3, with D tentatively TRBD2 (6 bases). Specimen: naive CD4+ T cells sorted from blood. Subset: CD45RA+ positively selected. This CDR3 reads CASSLGVEGSDTQYF. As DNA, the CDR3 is TGTGCCAGCAGCTTAGGTGTGGAGGGTTCAGATACGCAGTATTTT.